Shown below are 5 T cell receptor beta chains from a single sample sequenced in a study of spatial heterogeneity in lung cancer. These TCRs are of unknown antigen specificity. TCRdb processed the 5' RACE reads anew with MiXCR; each CDR3 protein has one entry. The table lists 3,000 to 4,000 distinct CDR3 sequences, less than 5.5% of them singletons. Study conclusions and caveats: One measure, the expanded intratumoral alpha and beta TCR count, tracked tumor mutation counts.

Documented time point: sample taken at primary tumor resection. Sequencing was performed on lung tumor tissue, taken at surgery. Receptors originate from a female donor with early-stage non-small cell lung cancer.

V and J are TRBV27 and TRBJ1-5, with D tentatively TRBD1 (6 bases). The CDR3 extends over 15 amino acids. V shed 6 bases and J shed 7 bases, with 19 bases lying between them. Germline V CDR1 and CDR2: MNHEY, SMNVEV (reference sequence). This CDR3 is CASSRIGGQGQPQHF. In nucleotides, the CDR3 is TGTGCCAGCAGCCGAATTGGGGGGCAGGGGCAGCCCCAGCATTTT.

This clonotype appeared a few times. J is TRBJ2-1 and V is TRBV29-1; D is undetermined. The CDR3 totals 11 residues. V was cut by 1 base and J by 3 bases, with 1 base left in between. The germline CDR1 and CDR2 sequences are SQVTM and ANQGSEA. The CDR3 protein is CSVEVYNEQFF. The CDR3, as DNA: TGCAGCGTTGAAGTCTACAATGAGCAGTTCTTC.

In this sample, this clonotype turned up many times. This rearrangement joins TRBV12-3 or TRBV12-4 to TRBJ2-3; 9 nucleotides agree with TRBD2. The V and J ends lost 1 base and 6 bases, in that order; junction bases with no gene match: 5. CDR3 length: 15 amino acids. The chain's CDR3 is CASSLGLAEGDTQYF. In DNA, the CDR3 is TGTGCCAGCAGTTTAGGACTAGCGGAGGGGGATACGCAGTATTTT.

This clonotype occurred a few times. The V and J genes are TRBV5-1 and TRBJ1-1; D unclear. V lost 0 bases, J lost 0 bases, and 3 bases lay in between. This CDR3 has 13 residues. The V gene's germline CDR1 is SGHRS and CDR2 YFSETQ. CDR3: CASSLGLNTEAFF. The CDR3 DNA is TGCGCCAGCAGCTTGGGTCTGAACACTGAAGCTTTCTTT.

This clonotype was picked up many times. CDR3 protein: CSASSGFGYTF. The DNA for the CDR3 is TGCAGTGCCAGCTCGGGGTTCGGCTACACCTTC. This rearrangement joins TRBV20-1 to TRBJ1-2; D is undetermined. Germline V lookup: CDR1 DFQATT, CDR2 SNEGSKA (reference sequence). V gave up 6 bases and J gave up 8 bases, with 13 bases separating them. The CDR3 consists of 11 residues.